The next 4 T cell receptor beta chains were all read from a single sample in a study of blood T cell repertoires in COVID-19. TCRdb keeps only in-frame clones here, not all; method: immunoSEQ multiplex PCR. The sample lists about 140,000 clones, around 80% seen once, with approximately 9% in the top ten. Sample: peripheral blood. These receptors all stem from a woman aged 80 or older in a cohort sampled during active or convalescent COVID-19.

V gene TRBV21-1 combines with J gene TRBJ1-6. TRBV21-1 is annotated as a pseudogene. The CDR3 contains 16 residues. The CDR3 nucleotides are TGTGCCAGCAGCAAAGGAGCTGATTCCCATAATTCACCCCTCCACTTT. Amino acid sequence: CASSKGADSHNSPLHF.

The chain has TRBV5-6 and TRBJ2-5, with TRBD1 as a possible D gene (5 bases). Deletions cut 0 bases from V and 5 bases from J, with 5 bases between. The CDR3 is 12 residues long. Looked up from germline, CDR1 is SGHDT and CDR2 is YYEEEE. In DNA form, the CDR3 reads TGTGCCAGCAGCTTGGAGGGGGAGACCCAGTACTTC. Encoded protein: CASSLEGETQYF. The entire variable domain, with the rest obtained from reference TRBV5-6 and TRBJ2-5, is as follows: DAGVTQSPTHLIKTRGQQVTLRCSPKSGHDTVSWYQQALGQGPQFIFQYYEEEERQRGNFPDRFSGHQFPNYSSELNVNALLLGDSALYLCASSLEGETQYFGPGTRLLVL.

This chain links TRBV7-6 with TRBJ2-2; no firm D call. With 4 bases removed from V and 3 bases from J, the gap between germline ends came to 6 bases. The CDR3 covers 13 residues. The V gene's germline CDR1 is SGHVS and CDR2 FNYEAQ. The CDR3: CASSSIDTGELFF. Here the CDR3 DNA reads TGTGCCAGCAGCTCAATTGACACCGGGGAGCTGTTTTTT.

The count of this clone is one. This sequence joins TRBV19 and TRBJ2-2; D is perhaps TRBD1 (6 bases). The CDR3 has 15 residues. The germline CDR1 and CDR2 sequences are LNHDA and SQIVND (reference sequence). V gave up 3 bases and J gave up 7 bases, with 15 bases separating them. The CDR3 DNA is TGTGCCAGTAGTATTCAGGGGACCCAATTCGGGGAGCTGTTTTTT. Residues: CASSIQGTQFGELFF. Based on the CDR3 plus reference TRBV19 and TRBJ2-2, the full variable domain is DGGITQSPKYLFRKEGQNVTLSCEQNLNHDAMYWYRQDPGQGLRLIYYSQIVNDFQKGDIAEGYSVSREKKESFPLTVTSAQKNPTAFYLCASSIQGTQFGELFFGEGSRLTVL.